This T cell receptor (beta chain) was profiled in a study of cytomegalovirus exposure and HLA in healthy donors. Overall study results and limits: The HLA-A and HLA-B alleles of most subjects were reportedly predicted accurately from TCR beta sequences.

As regards this clone: Its antigen is as yet unknown.

The J segment lost 4 bases and the V segment lost 8 bases, leaving 6 bases of the junction unmatched. The CDR3 has 13 amino acids. Germline assignment: CDR1 SNHLY and CDR2 FYNNEI. PCR employed 60 Vbeta and 13 Jbeta primers. Measured with immunoSEQ multiplex PCR; TCRdb has only the in-frame clones, and not every one. This table has about 130,000 clones, about three quarters appearing once. J is TRBJ1-1 and V is TRBV2, with 8 nucleotides matching TRBD1. This receptor was obtained from a young woman in good health and CMV-seronegative. The sequenced sample was PBMCs. The CDR3 DNA is TGTGCCAGCTGTACAGGGGGGGCCACTGAAGCTTTCTTT. It encodes CASCTGGATEAFF.